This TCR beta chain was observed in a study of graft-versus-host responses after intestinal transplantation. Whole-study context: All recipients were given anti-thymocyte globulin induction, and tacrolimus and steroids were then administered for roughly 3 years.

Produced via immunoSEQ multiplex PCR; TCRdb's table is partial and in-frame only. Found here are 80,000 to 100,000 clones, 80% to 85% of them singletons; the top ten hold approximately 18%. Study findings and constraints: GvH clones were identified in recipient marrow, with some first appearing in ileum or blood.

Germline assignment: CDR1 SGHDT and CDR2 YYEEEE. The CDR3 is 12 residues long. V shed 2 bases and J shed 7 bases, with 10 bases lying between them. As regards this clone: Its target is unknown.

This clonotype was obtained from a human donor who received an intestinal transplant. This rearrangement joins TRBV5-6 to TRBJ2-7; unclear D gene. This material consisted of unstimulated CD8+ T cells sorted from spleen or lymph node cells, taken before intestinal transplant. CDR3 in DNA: TGTGCCAGCAGCTTCGACTCCAGAGAGCAGTACTTC. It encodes CASSFDSREQYF. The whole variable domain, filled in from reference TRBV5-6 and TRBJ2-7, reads DAGVTQSPTHLIKTRGQQVTLRCSPKSGHDTVSWYQQALGQGPQFIFQYYEEEERQRGNFPDRFSGHQFPNYSSELNVNALLLGDSALYLCASSFDSREQYFGPGTRLTVT.